These T cell receptor beta chains were read from a single sample in a study of blood T cell repertoires in COVID-19. The table came from immunoSEQ multiplex PCR; TCRdb's copy has only in-frame clones and leaves some out. The profile shows about 490,000 clones, 75% to 90% of them singletons. Sequencing was performed on peripheral blood. These receptors all come from a human donor in a cohort sampled during active COVID-19. Both conserved end residues are part of each CDR3. The D gene is left open where the match is weak. For some rows the clone size is stated as once, few or many, or as a class when expanded; others skip it.

NA | 21 | NA | TRBJ2-1 | TRBV21-1 | TGTGCCAGCAGCAAAAGCCAAGAGAATTCCTTAGGGACTAGCCAACACAATGAGCAGTTCTTC | CASSKSQENSLGTSQHNEQFF
NA | 14 | NA | TRBJ2-1 | TRBV6-1 | TGTGCCAGCAGTGAGCCAGCGCTGTACAATGAGCAGTTCTTC | CASSEPALYNEQFF
once | 16 | TRBD2 | TRBJ2-3 | TRBV5-6 | TGTGCCAGCAGCTTGGATCTAGCGGGGAACACAGATACGCAGTATTTT | CASSLDLAGNTDTQYF
NA | 15 | TRBD1 | TRBJ1-2 | TRBV3-1/TRBV3-2 | TGTGCCAGCAGCCCCACCCCCGGGACAGGGAACTCCGTCGCGTTC | CASSPTPGTGNSVAF
NA | 13 | TRBD1 | TRBJ2-5 | TRBV10-3 | TGTGCCATCAGTCAACAGGGGGAAGAGACCCAGTACTTC | CAISQQGEETQYF
NA | 15 | TRBD2 | TRBJ2-7 | TRBV7-2 | TGTGCCAGCAGCGCACTAGCGGGAGGGCCGTACGAGCAGTACTTC | CASSALAGGPYEQYF
NA | 17 | NA | TRBJ2-5 | TRBV5-5 | TGTGCCAGCAGCTTGAGTTACTATCGCACAGGGCAAGAGACCCAGTACTTC | CASSLSYYRTGQETQYF
NA | 15 | TRBD1 | TRBJ2-1 | TRBV5-4 | TGTGCCAGCAGCTTGACAGGGGGCATAAGTAATGAGCAGTTCTTC | CASSLTGGISNEQFF
few | 18 | TRBD1 | TRBJ2-4 | TRBV19 | TGTGCCAGTAGTATAGATCAAGGGACAGGGGGTGGCAAAAACATTCAGTACTTC | CASSIDQGTGGGKNIQYF
NA | 14 | TRBD2 | TRBJ2-7 | TRBV20-1 | TGCAGTGCTAGTATTGGACTAGCGGGTAGAGAGCAGTACTTC | CSASIGLAGREQYF
NA | 15 | NA | TRBJ2-6 | TRBV27 | TGTGCCAGCAGTTGGGGGGTCTCTGGGGCCAACGTCCTGACTTTC | CASSWGVSGANVLTF
few | 11 | NA | TRBJ1-2 | TRBV2 | TGTGCCAGCATGAGGTCCTATGGCTACACCTTC | CASMRSYGYTF
NA | 14 | NA | TRBJ2-7 | TRBV7-9 | TGTGCCAGCAGCCCCTCCTTGAGGGTCGGGGAGCAGTACTTC | CASSPSLRVGEQYF
NA | 16 | TRBD2 | TRBJ2-7 | TRBV5-6 | TGTGCCAGCAGTCAAGGCGGGGGGCTGGGCTCCTACGAGCAGTACTTC | CASSQGGGLGSYEQYF
once | 15 | TRBD2 | TRBJ2-7 | TRBV30 | TGTGCCTGGAGCGCCGGACTAGCGACCTCCTACGAGCAGTACTTC | CAWSAGLATSYEQYF